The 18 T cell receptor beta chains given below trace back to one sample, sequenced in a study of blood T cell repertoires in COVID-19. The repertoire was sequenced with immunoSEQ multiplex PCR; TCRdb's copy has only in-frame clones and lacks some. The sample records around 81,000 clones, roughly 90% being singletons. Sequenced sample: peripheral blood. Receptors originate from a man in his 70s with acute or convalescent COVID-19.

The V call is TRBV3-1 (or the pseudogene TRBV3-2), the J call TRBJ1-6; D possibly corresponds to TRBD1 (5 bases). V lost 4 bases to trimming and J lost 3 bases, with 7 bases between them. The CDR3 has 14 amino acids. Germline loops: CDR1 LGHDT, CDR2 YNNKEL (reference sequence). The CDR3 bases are TGTGCCAGCAGCCTCAGGGACTATAATTCACCCCTCCACTTT. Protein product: CASSLRDYNSPLHF.

The CDR3 region has the DNA TGTGCCAGCAGGGGACAGGGAGAATACGAGCAGTACTTC. Translated, it gives CASRGQGEYEQYF. This sequence joins TRBV27 and TRBJ2-7; 9 nucleotides agree with TRBD1. The germline gives CDR1 MNHEY, CDR2 SMNVEV (reference sequence). V shed 6 bases and J 4 bases; nucleotides not matched to a gene: 4. There are 13 residues in the CDR3.

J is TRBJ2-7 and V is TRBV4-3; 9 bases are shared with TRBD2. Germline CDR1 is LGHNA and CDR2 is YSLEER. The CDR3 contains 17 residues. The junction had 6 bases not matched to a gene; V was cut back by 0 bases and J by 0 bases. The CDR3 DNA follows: TGCGCCAGCAGCCAAGATAGCGGGGGACACTACTCCTACGAGCAGTACTTC. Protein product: CASSQDSGGHYSYEQYF.

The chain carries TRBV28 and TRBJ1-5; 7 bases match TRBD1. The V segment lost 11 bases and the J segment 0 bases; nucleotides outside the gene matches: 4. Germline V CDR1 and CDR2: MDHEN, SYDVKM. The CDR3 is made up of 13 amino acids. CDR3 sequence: CASDRASNQPQHF. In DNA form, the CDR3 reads TGTGCCTCAGACAGGGCTAGCAATCAGCCCCAGCATTTT.

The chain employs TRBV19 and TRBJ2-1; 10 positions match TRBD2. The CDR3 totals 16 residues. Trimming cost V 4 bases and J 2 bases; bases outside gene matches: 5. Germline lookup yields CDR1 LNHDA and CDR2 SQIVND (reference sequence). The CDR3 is CASSTVAGGPYNEQFF. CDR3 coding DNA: TGTGCCAGTAGTACTGTAGCGGGAGGACCCTACAATGAGCAGTTCTTC.

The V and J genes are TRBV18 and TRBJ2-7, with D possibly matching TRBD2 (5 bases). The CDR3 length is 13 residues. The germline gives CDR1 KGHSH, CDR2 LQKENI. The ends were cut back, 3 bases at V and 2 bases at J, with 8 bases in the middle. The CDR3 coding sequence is TGTGCCAGCTCACCCGGGATAACCTACGAGCAGTACTTC. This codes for CASSPGITYEQYF.

In DNA, the CDR3 is TGTGCCAGTAGTTATCTCGCGGGACAGAGACCTTACGAGCAGTACTTC. It is translated as CASSYLAGQRPYEQYF. The chain couples TRBV19 to TRBJ2-7; D is possibly TRBD1 (7 bases). The CDR3 contains 16 residues. Trimming pared 5 bases from V and 4 bases from J, leaving 21 bases between. Looked up from germline, CDR1 is LNHDA and CDR2 is SQIVND (reference sequence). The full variable domain, with the rest looked up from reference TRBV19 and TRBJ2-7, is DGGITQSPKYLFRKEGQNVTLSCEQNLNHDAMYWYRQDPGQGLRLIYYSQIVNDFQKGDIAEGYSVSREKKESFPLTVTSAQKNPTAFYLCASSYLAGQRPYEQYFGPGTRLTVT.

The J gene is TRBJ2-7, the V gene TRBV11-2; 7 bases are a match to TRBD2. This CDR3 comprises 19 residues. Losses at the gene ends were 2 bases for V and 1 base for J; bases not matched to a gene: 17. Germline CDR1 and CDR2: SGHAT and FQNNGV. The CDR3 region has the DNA TGTGCCAGCAGCTTACTAGGCCGCCGGGGGGTCATTAGTTCCTACGAGCAGTACTTC. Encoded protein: CASSLLGRRGVISSYEQYF.

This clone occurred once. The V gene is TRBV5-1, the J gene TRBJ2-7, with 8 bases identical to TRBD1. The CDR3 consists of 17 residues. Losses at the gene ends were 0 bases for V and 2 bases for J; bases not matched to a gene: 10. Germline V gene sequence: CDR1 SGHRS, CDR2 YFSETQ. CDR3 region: CASSLEGTGGFAYEQYF. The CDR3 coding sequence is TGCGCCAGCAGCTTGGAGGGGACAGGTGGGTTTGCCTACGAGCAGTACTTC.

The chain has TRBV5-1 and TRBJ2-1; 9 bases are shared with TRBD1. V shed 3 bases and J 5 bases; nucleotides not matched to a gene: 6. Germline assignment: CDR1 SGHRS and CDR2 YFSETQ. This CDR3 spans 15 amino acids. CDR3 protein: CASSYRTGVHNEQFF. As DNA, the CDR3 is TGCGCCAGCAGCTATCGGACAGGGGTCCACAATGAGCAGTTCTTC.

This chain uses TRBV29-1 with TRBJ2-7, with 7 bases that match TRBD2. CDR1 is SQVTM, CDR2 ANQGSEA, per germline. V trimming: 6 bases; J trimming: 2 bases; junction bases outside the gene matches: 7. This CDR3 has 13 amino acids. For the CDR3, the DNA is TGCAGCGTCCACGCTCGGGGGGCCTACGAGCAGTACTTC. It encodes CSVHARGAYEQYF.

This CDR3 is CASSLLGTPTTGYTF. CDR3 bases: TGTGCCAGCAGCTTATTGGGGACACCCACTACGGGCTACACCTTC. The chain couples TRBV7-9 to TRBJ1-2; a weak D match, TRBD1 (6 bases). The CDR3 length is 15 residues. V was cut by 2 bases and J by 8 bases, with 18 bases left in between. Germline V lookup: CDR1 SEHNR, CDR2 FQNEAQ (reference sequence).

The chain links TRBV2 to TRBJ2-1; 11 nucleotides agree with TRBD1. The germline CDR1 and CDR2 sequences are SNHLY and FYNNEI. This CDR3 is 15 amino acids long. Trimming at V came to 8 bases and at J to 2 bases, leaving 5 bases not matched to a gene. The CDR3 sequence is CASGRGQGAYNEQFF. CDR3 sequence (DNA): TGTGCCAGCGGTAGGGGACAGGGGGCCTACAATGAGCAGTTCTTC. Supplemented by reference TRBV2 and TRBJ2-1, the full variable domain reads EPEVTQTPSHQVTQMGQEVILRCVPISNHLYFYWYRQILGQKVEFLVSFYNNEISEKSEIFDDQFSVERPDGSNFTLKIRSTKLEDSAMYFCASGRGQGAYNEQFFGPGTRLTVL.

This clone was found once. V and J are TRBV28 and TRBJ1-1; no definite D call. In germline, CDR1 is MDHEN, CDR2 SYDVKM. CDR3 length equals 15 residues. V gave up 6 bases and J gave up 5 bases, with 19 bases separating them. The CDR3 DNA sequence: TGTGCCAGCAGCACAATTGGAAGTGGCAGGACTGAAGCTTTCTTT. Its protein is CASSTIGSGRTEAFF.

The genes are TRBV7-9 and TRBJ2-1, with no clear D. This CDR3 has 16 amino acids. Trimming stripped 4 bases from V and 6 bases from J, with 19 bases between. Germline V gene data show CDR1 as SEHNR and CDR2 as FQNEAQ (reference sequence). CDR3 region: CASSSQDRNGGNEQFF. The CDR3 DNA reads TGTGCCAGCAGCTCGCAAGATAGGAATGGCGGCAATGAGCAGTTCTTC.

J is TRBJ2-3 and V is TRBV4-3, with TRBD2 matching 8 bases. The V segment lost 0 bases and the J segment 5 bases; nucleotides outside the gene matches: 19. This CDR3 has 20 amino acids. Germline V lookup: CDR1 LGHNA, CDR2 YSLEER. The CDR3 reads CASSQDVIAGTWGSVDTQYF. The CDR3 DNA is TGCGCCAGCAGCCAAGATGTGATAGCGGGGACTTGGGGGTCCGTAGATACGCAGTATTTT.

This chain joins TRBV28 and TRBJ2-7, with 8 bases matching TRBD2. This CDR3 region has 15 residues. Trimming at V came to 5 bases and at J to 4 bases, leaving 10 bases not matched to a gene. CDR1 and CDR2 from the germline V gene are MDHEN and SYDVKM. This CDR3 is CASSASAGGRYEQYF. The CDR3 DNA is TGTGCCAGCAGTGCCTCGGCGGGAGGTAGGTACGAGCAGTACTTC.

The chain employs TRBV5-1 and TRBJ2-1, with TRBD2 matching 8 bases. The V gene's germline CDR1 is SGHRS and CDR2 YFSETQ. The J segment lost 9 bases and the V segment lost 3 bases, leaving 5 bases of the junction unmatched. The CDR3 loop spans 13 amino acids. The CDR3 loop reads CASSWTSSAEQFF. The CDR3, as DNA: TGCGCCAGCAGCTGGACTAGCTCGGCTGAGCAGTTCTTC.